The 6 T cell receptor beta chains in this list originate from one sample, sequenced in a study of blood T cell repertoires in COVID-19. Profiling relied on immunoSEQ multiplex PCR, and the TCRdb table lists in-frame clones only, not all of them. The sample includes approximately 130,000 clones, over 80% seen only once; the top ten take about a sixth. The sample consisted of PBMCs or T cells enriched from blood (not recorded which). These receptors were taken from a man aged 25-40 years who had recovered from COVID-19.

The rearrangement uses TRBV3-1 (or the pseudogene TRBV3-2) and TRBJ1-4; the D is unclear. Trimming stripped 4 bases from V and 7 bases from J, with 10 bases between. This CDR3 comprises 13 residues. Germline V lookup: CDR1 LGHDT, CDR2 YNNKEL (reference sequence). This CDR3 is CASSPREVEKLFF. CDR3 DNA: TGTGCCAGCAGCCCACGAGAGGTTGAAAAACTGTTTTTT.

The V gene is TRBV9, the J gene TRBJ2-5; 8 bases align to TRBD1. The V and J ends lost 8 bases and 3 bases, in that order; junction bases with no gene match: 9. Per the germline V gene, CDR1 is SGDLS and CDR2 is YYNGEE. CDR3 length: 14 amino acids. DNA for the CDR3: TGTGCCAGTTCTCCCGGGACAGGCGAAGAGACCCAGTACTTC. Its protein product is CASSPGTGEETQYF.

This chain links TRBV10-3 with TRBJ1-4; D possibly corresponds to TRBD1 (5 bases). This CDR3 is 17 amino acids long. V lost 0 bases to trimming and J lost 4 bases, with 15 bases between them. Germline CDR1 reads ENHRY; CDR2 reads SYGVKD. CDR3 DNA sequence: TGTGCCATCAGTGAGTCGCACGGAAGGGGTGGTAATGAAAAACTGTTTTTT. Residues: CAISESHGRGGNEKLFF.

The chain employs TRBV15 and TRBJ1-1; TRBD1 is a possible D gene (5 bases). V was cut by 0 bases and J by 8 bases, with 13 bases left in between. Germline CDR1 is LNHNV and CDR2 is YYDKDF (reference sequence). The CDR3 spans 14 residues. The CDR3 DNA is TGTGCCACCAGCAGAGATAGGGGAAAAGAGGAAGCTTTCTTT. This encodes CATSRDRGKEEAFF.

The chain's CDR3 is CASSLQGPTNYGYTF. The CDR3, as DNA: TGTGCCAGCAGTTTACAGGGGCCAACTAACTATGGCTACACCTTC. The rearrangement uses TRBV2 and TRBJ1-2; 7 positions match TRBD1. The CDR3 has 15 residues. CDR1 SNHLY and CDR2 FYNNEI come from the germline V gene. V was pared by 5 bases and J by 0 bases, with 6 bases of the junction left unmatched.

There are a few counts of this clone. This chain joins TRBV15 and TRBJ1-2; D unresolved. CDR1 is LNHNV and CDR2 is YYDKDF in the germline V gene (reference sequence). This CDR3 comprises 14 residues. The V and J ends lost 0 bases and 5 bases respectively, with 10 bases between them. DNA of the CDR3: TGTGCCACCAGCAGAGATACGACACTGTATGGCTACACCTTC. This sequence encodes CATSRDTTLYGYTF.